The TCR beta chain described here comes from a study of blood T cell repertoires in COVID-19. Background on the study: Some COVID-19 samples were acute and others convalescent; all came from the United States, Italy and Spain. Nucleic acid was either cDNA or gDNA, and it came from T cells, B-cell-depleted T cells, or PBMCs.

Authors' data handling: Estimated nucleated cell counts came from reference gene primer amplification. The table came from immunoSEQ multiplex PCR; TCRdb's copy has only in-frame clones and leaves some out. That table gives V, J and clone size, and the DNA gave D and trimming. The sample holds more than 120,000 clones, around 86% seen once. Looked up from germline, CDR1 is LGHDT and CDR2 is YNNKEL (reference sequence). The CDR3 is made up of 15 amino acids. The junction had 4 bases not matched to a gene; V was cut back by 0 bases and J by 8 bases. The source is a man aged 45-65 years who had recovered from COVID-19. Sequenced input: peripheral blood. The rearrangement uses TRBV3-1 (or the pseudogene TRBV3-2) and TRBJ1-6, with TRBD1 identical over 7 bases. CDR3 bases: TGTGCCAGCAGCCAAGAGGGGGACAGCTATTCACCCCTCCACTTT. Protein: CASSQEGDSYSPLHF.